Below are 14 T cell receptor beta chains sequenced from a single sample in a study of blood T cell repertoires in COVID-19. The repertoire was sequenced with immunoSEQ multiplex PCR; TCRdb's copy has only in-frame clones and lacks some. The data contain roughly 90,000 clones, more than 70% of them singletons. The sample consisted of peripheral blood. These receptors were taken from a man aged 50-60 years with acute or convalescent COVID-19.

This chain links TRBV6-2 or TRBV6-3 with TRBJ1-1, with a possible D match to TRBD1 (5 bases). Trimming took 6 bases from V and 8 from J, leaving 13 bases between them. CDR1 is MNHEY and CDR2 is SVGEGT in the germline V gene. CDR3 length equals 12 residues. The CDR3 region has the DNA TGTGCCAGCAGCTGGGGCAGGGTGGAAGCTTTCTTT. Its protein product is CASSWGRVEAFF.

This clone was seen a handful of times. The chain carries TRBV9 and TRBJ2-3; 8 bases line up with TRBD1. V lost 4 bases, J lost 0 bases, and 13 bases stayed unmatched. Germline V gives CDR1 SGDLS, CDR2 YYNGEE. CDR3 length equals 18 residues. CDR3 DNA: TGTGCCAGCAGCCCCCGGACAGGGAAGGGTGTCAGCACAGATACGCAGTATTTT. It codes for CASSPRTGKGVSTDTQYF.

This clone occurred once. Other DNA sequences in this sample translate to the same CDR3. The genes are TRBV19 and TRBJ2-1; the match to TRBD2 covers 8 bases. This CDR3 comprises 15 residues. V shed 6 bases, J shed 1 base, and the junction held 5 bases outside the gene matches. Germline loops: CDR1 LNHDA, CDR2 SQIVND (reference sequence). The chain's CDR3 is CASRTSGPSYNEQFF. For the CDR3, the DNA is TGTGCCAGTAGAACTAGCGGCCCTTCCTACAATGAGCAGTTCTTC. Combining the CDR3 with reference TRBV19 and TRBJ2-1 gives the whole variable domain DGGITQSPKYLFRKEGQNVTLSCEQNLNHDAMYWYRQDPGQGLRLIYYSQIVNDFQKGDIAEGYSVSREKKESFPLTVTSAQKNPTAFYLCASRTSGPSYNEQFFGPGTRLTVL.

This clone has a single count. The rearrangement links TRBV4-3 to TRBJ1-2; 8 bases match TRBD1. The germline gives CDR1 LGHNA, CDR2 YSLEER. J lost 4 bases, V lost 0 bases, and 7 bases had no gene match. The CDR3 consists of 16 residues. The CDR3 coding sequence is TGCGCCAGCAGCCAAGAAGGAACGGGACAGGCCTATGGCTACACCTTC. Its translation: CASSQEGTGQAYGYTF.

This sequence joins TRBV5-1 and TRBJ1-6, with D unresolved. Germline assignment: CDR1 SGHRS and CDR2 YFSETQ. Trimming shortened V by 4 bases and J by 8 bases, and 16 bases separated the two germline ends. The CDR3 covers 15 residues. CDR3 coding DNA: TGCGCCAGCAGCCTGGGGATAGGAGAGGATTCACCCCTCCACTTT. Translating gives CASSLGIGEDSPLHF.

The CDR3 DNA follows: TGTGCCAGCAGCCAAGATGGGCTAGCGGGGGTCACCGGGGAGCTGTTTTTT. This gives the protein CASSQDGLAGVTGELFF. The V and J genes are TRBV4-2 and TRBJ2-2, with 10 bases matching TRBD2. The germline CDR1 and CDR2 sequences are LGHNA and YNFKEQ. The J segment lost 4 bases and the V segment lost 0 bases, leaving 5 bases of the junction unmatched. CDR3 length: 17 residues.

Note on this clone: No DNA is shown, since the ends of the CDR3 on it are uncertain; the CDR3 is the one TCRdb lists. The chain employs TRBV5-1 and TRBJ2-7; the D segment call TRBD2 is taken from the table without a DNA check. The germline V gene has CDR1 SGHRS and CDR2 YFSETQ. With termini counted, the CDR3 has 15 amino acids. The chain's CDR3 is CASSFGSGDRSEQYF.

The rearrangement joins TRBV5-4 to TRBJ2-1, with TRBD2 identical over 11 bases. Germline values: CDR1 SGHNT, CDR2 YYREEE (reference sequence). Germline trimming cut 4 bases from V and 5 bases from J; bases unmatched to any gene: 8. The CDR3 is made up of 16 amino acids. In DNA, the CDR3 is TGTGCCAGCAGCGGACCACTAGCGGGAGTGAACAATGAGCAGTTCTTC. Protein sequence: CASSGPLAGVNNEQFF.

This sequence joins TRBV16 and TRBJ1-4, with D possibly TRBD1 on 6 matching bases. CDR3 size: 14 residues. Germline CDR1 is KGHSY and CDR2 is FQNENV. V lost 4 bases, J lost 7 bases, and 13 bases lay in between. The CDR3 here is CASSPQGAGEKLFF. CDR3 in DNA: TGTGCCAGCAGCCCACAGGGAGCTGGTGAAAAACTGTTTTTT.

The genes are TRBV5-5 and TRBJ2-2, with 12 bases lining up with TRBD2. CDR3 size: 17 residues. Germline V lookup: CDR1 SGHKS, CDR2 YYEKEE (reference sequence). Trimming removed 4 bases from V and 0 bases from J; junction bases left unmatched: 4. DNA for the CDR3: TGTGCCAGCAGCCCGCGACTAGCGGGGGCGAACACCGGGGAGCTGTTTTTT. It translates to CASSPRLAGANTGELFF.

V is TRBV5-4 and J is TRBJ2-2; 14 bases are a match to TRBD2. The CDR3 totals 16 residues. V gave up 5 bases and J gave up 5 bases; unmatched junction bases: 5. Per germline, CDR1 SGHNT and CDR2 YYREEE (reference sequence). Here the CDR3 reads CASRAGTSGRTGELFF. CDR3 DNA: TGTGCCAGCAGAGCCGGGACTAGCGGGAGAACCGGGGAGCTGTTTTTT.

The V call is TRBV11-2, the J call TRBJ1-2; 9 bases align to TRBD1. The CDR3 contains 14 residues. V lost 2 bases to trimming and J lost 8 bases; unmatched junction nucleotides: 6. CDR1 is SGHAT, CDR2 FQNNGV, per germline. The chain's CDR3 is CASSLNRGLWGYTF. The CDR3 nucleotides read TGTGCCAGCAGCTTAAACAGGGGGCTTTGGGGCTACACCTTC.

The chain employs TRBV28 and TRBJ2-3; 7 nucleotides align to TRBD1. V was pared by 3 bases and J by 3 bases, with 3 bases of the junction left unmatched. The CDR3 totals 14 residues. CDR1 is MDHEN and CDR2 is SYDVKM in the germline V gene. The DNA for the CDR3 is TGTGCCAGCAGTTTTGAACAGGGGACAGATACGCAGTATTTT. This gives the protein CASSFEQGTDTQYF.

V is TRBV19 and J is TRBJ1-5, with TRBD1 identical over 10 bases. Trimming at V came to 7 bases and at J to 7 bases, leaving 10 bases not matched to a gene. CDR3 length: 15 amino acids. Per the germline V gene, CDR1 is LNHDA and CDR2 is SQIVND (reference sequence). In nucleotides, the CDR3 is TGTGCCAGTACCGATGACAGGGGGCTAGGACAGCCCCAGCATTTT. Translating gives CASTDDRGLGQPQHF.